The next 2 T cell receptor beta chains were all read from a single sample in a study of T cells after yellow fever vaccination. TCRdb re-called the 5' RACE reads with MiXCR, one entry per CDR3 protein. The sample has some 15,000 distinct CDR3 sequences, more than 7% seen once. This specimen consisted of PBMCs, either bulk or a sorted T-cell subset (CD4+, CD8+, memory, or dextramer-sorted; not recorded which), obtained on the day of the yellow fever booster vaccination. The receptors here all came from a man aged 18 to 35 who received the YFV17D yellow fever vaccine.

The sample holds many counts of this clonotype. The chain couples TRBV4-3 to TRBJ1-1; the D gene is possibly TRBD1 (5 bases). Germline CDR1 and CDR2: LGHNA and YSLEER. Trimming left V 1 base short and J 5 bases short, with 11 bases between. The CDR3 totals 14 residues. The CDR3 DNA reads TGCGCCAGCAGCCAAGTGGGGGGGGAGACTGAAGCTTTCTTT. Translation gives CASSQVGGETEAFF.

This clonotype is medium-sized by share. The rearrangement links TRBV7-6 to TRBJ2-2; D is perhaps TRBD1 or TRBD2 (5 bases each). The CDR3 runs to 16 residues. Trimming shortened V by 5 bases and J by 0 bases, and 13 bases separated the two germline ends. Germline V lookup: CDR1 SGHVS, CDR2 FNYEAQ. Here the CDR3 DNA reads TGTGCCAGCAGCCCAGGGTCGGGGACGAACACCGGGGAGCTGTTTTTT. Translated, it gives CASSPGSGTNTGELFF.